The clone carrying this T cell receptor (beta chain) was detected many times. Its antigen remains unknown. TCRbeta libraries were built with three rounds of nested PCR, modified from ARM-PCR. TCRdb processed the multiplex PCR reads anew with MiXCR; each CDR3 protein has one entry. The sample yields 220,000 or so distinct CDR3 sequences, 60% to 85% seen once. This CDR3 comprises 12 residues. The V end lost 2 bases, the J end lost 6 bases, and 5 bases lay between the germline ends. The V gene's germline CDR1 is SGHAT and CDR2 FQNNGV. The data were obtained in a study of tumor and adjacent non-tumor tissue in lung cancer. Overall study results and limits: Compared with tumor, normal lung showed significantly lower TCR diversity.

The template was RNA from unsorted bulk tissue. Chemotherapy-naive patients with new lung cancer underwent thoracic surgery in China, August–November 2014. The sequence came from a man in his sixties with non-small cell lung cancer. The V gene is TRBV11-2, the J gene TRBJ1-5; D gene unclear. The source material was lung tumor tissue. CDR3 in amino acids: CASSLSTQPQHF. DNA for the CDR3: TGTGCCAGCAGCTTATCGACTCAGCCCCAGCATTTT. The full variable domain, completed using reference TRBV11-2 and TRBJ1-5, is EAGVAQSPRYKIIEKRQSVAFWCNPISGHATLYWYQQILGQGPKLLIQFQNNGVVDDSQLPKDRFSAERLKGVDSTLKIQPAKLEDSAVYLCASSLSTQPQHFGDGTRLSIL.